A selection of T cell receptor beta chains follows, all from one sample in a study of OX40 agonist ivuxolimab in advanced cancers. Libraries were prepared by immunoSEQ multiplex PCR; TCRdb keeps only in-frame clonotypes and omits some of them. The sample lists 45,000 or so clones; about nine tenths were seen once. The sequencing here drew on CD4+ or CD8+ T cells sorted from blood, taken in a trial of the OX40 agonist ivuxolimab. These receptors were obtained from an adult with an advanced solid tumor such as melanoma, head and neck, liver or kidney cancer. Both conserved end residues are part of each CDR3. Fields, in order: CDR3 length, clone size, D gene, V gene, J gene, CDR3 DNA, CDR3 protein. The D gene is left open where the match is weak. Some rows mark clone size as missing; the rest say once, few, many or name a class of expanded clone.

cdr3_length: 15
clone_size: .
d_call: TRBD2
v_call: TRBV7-2
j_call: TRBJ2-5
cdr3_nt: TGTGCCAGCAGCTTAAGACTAGCGGGCCAAGAGACCCAGTACTTC
cdr3_aa: CASSLRLAGQETQYF

cdr3_length: 14
clone_size: .
d_call: .
v_call: TRBV27
j_call: TRBJ1-2
cdr3_nt: TGTGCCAGCAGCCCTGCCGGGACACTCTATGGCTACACCTTC
cdr3_aa: CASSPAGTLYGYTF

cdr3_length: 14
clone_size: .
d_call: .
v_call: TRBV5-4
j_call: TRBJ2-5
cdr3_nt: TGTGCCAGCAGCTTGACCGTGGGGTCAAAGACCCAGTACTTC
cdr3_aa: CASSLTVGSKTQYF

cdr3_length: 16
clone_size: .
d_call: .
v_call: TRBV7-2
j_call: TRBJ2-3
cdr3_nt: TGTGCCAGCAGCTTAGTTGGACAGTTTAGCACAGATACGCAGTATTTT
cdr3_aa: CASSLVGQFSTDTQYF

cdr3_length: 15
clone_size: .
d_call: .
v_call: TRBV10-3
j_call: TRBJ2-5
cdr3_nt: TGTGCCACCAGGGCGGGGCGCGGTGGCCAAGAGACCCAGTACTTC
cdr3_aa: CATRAGRGGQETQYF

cdr3_length: 14
clone_size: .
d_call: .
v_call: TRBV7-3
j_call: TRBJ2-7
cdr3_nt: TGTGCCAGCAGCTCCTACTTAACTCCCTACGAGCAGTACTTC
cdr3_aa: CASSSYLTPYEQYF

cdr3_length: 14
clone_size: .
d_call: .
v_call: TRBV29-1
j_call: TRBJ1-1
cdr3_nt: TGCAGCGTTGAAGGGGGGGCGGGGAACACTGAAGCTTTCTTT
cdr3_aa: CSVEGGAGNTEAFF

cdr3_length: 15
clone_size: .
d_call: .
v_call: TRBV4-1
j_call: TRBJ2-3
cdr3_nt: TGCGCCAGCAAAATCCTGCTGGGAGGCACAGATACGCAGTATTTT
cdr3_aa: CASKILLGGTDTQYF

cdr3_length: 13
clone_size: once
d_call: .
v_call: TRBV11-2
j_call: TRBJ2-2
cdr3_nt: TGTGCCAGCACCCTTAGTAGGTCCGGGGAGCTGTTTTTT
cdr3_aa: CASTLSRSGELFF

cdr3_length: 15
clone_size: .
d_call: TRBD2
v_call: TRBV10-3
j_call: TRBJ2-3
cdr3_nt: TGTGCCATCAAGGTGGGACTAGCAAGCACAGATACGCAGTATTTT
cdr3_aa: CAIKVGLASTDTQYF

cdr3_length: 18
clone_size: .
d_call: TRBD2
v_call: TRBV5-1
j_call: TRBJ2-2
cdr3_nt: TGCGCCAGCAGCTTGGGGGCCAGCGGGAGCCCCCGGGGCGGGGAGCTGTTTTTT
cdr3_aa: CASSLGASGSPRGGELFF

cdr3_length: 17
clone_size: .
d_call: TRBD1
v_call: TRBV28
j_call: TRBJ1-1
cdr3_nt: TGTGCCAGCAGTCTACCTGCGGGACAGAAGATGAACACTGAAGCTTTCTTT
cdr3_aa: CASSLPAGQKMNTEAFF

cdr3_length: 17
clone_size: .
d_call: .
v_call: TRBV4-1
j_call: TRBJ2-5
cdr3_nt: TGCGCCAGCAGCCAAGAAGGGGGTTGGCAGCCCCAAGAGACCCAGTACTTC
cdr3_aa: CASSQEGGWQPQETQYF

cdr3_length: 11
clone_size: .
d_call: .
v_call: TRBV29-1
j_call: TRBJ2-7
cdr3_nt: TGCAGCGTTCGGCGGGATTACGAGCAGTACTTC
cdr3_aa: CSVRRDYEQYF

cdr3_length: 14
clone_size: .
d_call: .
v_call: TRBV9
j_call: TRBJ2-7
cdr3_nt: TGTGCCAGCAGCCCTAGGACAGAGCCCTACGAGCAGTACTTC
cdr3_aa: CASSPRTEPYEQYF

cdr3_length: 14
clone_size: .
d_call: TRBD2
v_call: TRBV4-2
j_call: TRBJ2-3
cdr3_nt: TGTGCCAGCAGCCAAGACCTAGCGGCGGATACGCAGTATTTT
cdr3_aa: CASSQDLAADTQYF

cdr3_length: 14
clone_size: .
d_call: TRBD1
v_call: TRBV30
j_call: TRBJ2-4
cdr3_nt: TGTGCCTGGAGTAGGACAGGGGCCAAAAACATTCAGTACTTC
cdr3_aa: CAWSRTGAKNIQYF

cdr3_length: 14
clone_size: .
d_call: .
v_call: TRBV7-6
j_call: TRBJ2-7
cdr3_nt: TGTGCCAGCAGCTTAGCCCCAGCTGTAAGCGAGCAGTACTTC
cdr3_aa: CASSLAPAVSEQYF

cdr3_length: 13
clone_size: .
d_call: .
v_call: TRBV19
j_call: TRBJ1-1
cdr3_nt: TGTGCCAGTACCGGACAGAGGAACACTGAAGCTTTCTTT
cdr3_aa: CASTGQRNTEAFF

cdr3_length: 18
clone_size: .
d_call: .
v_call: TRBV10-2
j_call: TRBJ1-6
cdr3_nt: TGCGCCAGCAGTGTGGTTTATTCCGCGGGGGTCCATAATTCACCCCTCCACTTT
cdr3_aa: CASSVVYSAGVHNSPLHF

cdr3_length: 13
clone_size: .
d_call: TRBD1
v_call: TRBV6-6
j_call: TRBJ2-1
cdr3_nt: TGTGCCATAGGGACAGCAGCCTACAATGAGCAGTTCTTC
cdr3_aa: CAIGTAAYNEQFF

cdr3_length: 17
clone_size: .
d_call: TRBD1
v_call: TRBV11-2
j_call: TRBJ2-3
cdr3_nt: TGTGCCAGCAGCCGTCTCAGGGACAGGACTAGCACAGATACGCAGTATTTT
cdr3_aa: CASSRLRDRTSTDTQYF

cdr3_length: 17
clone_size: .
d_call: TRBD2
v_call: TRBV28
j_call: TRBJ2-5
cdr3_nt: TGTGCCAGCAGAGATCGGACTAGCGGCACGGAGAGAGAGACCCAGTACTTC
cdr3_aa: CASRDRTSGTERETQYF

cdr3_length: 18
clone_size: .
d_call: TRBD2
v_call: TRBV30
j_call: TRBJ2-2
cdr3_nt: TGTGCCTGGAGGGCCGGGACTAGCGGGAGTTTGGGGGTCGGGGAGCTGTTTTTT
cdr3_aa: CAWRAGTSGSLGVGELFF

cdr3_length: 15
clone_size: once
d_call: TRBD1
v_call: TRBV28
j_call: TRBJ2-7
cdr3_nt: TGTGCCAGCAGTTCCTCGGGACAGGGAGGCTACGAGCAGTACTTC
cdr3_aa: CASSSSGQGGYEQYF

cdr3_length: 15
clone_size: .
d_call: .
v_call: TRBV10-3
j_call: TRBJ2-1
cdr3_nt: TGTGCCATCAGTGATCCGGGTAACTCCTACAATGAGCAGTTCTTC
cdr3_aa: CAISDPGNSYNEQFF

cdr3_length: 14
clone_size: .
d_call: .
v_call: TRBV15
j_call: TRBJ1-2
cdr3_nt: TGTGCCACTAAAAGTGGCGTCTCGGGCTATGGCTACACCTTC
cdr3_aa: CATKSGVSGYGYTF

cdr3_length: 11
clone_size: .
d_call: .
v_call: TRBV7-2
j_call: TRBJ2-5
cdr3_nt: TGTGCCAGCAGCCTCCAAGAGACCCAGTACTTC
cdr3_aa: CASSLQETQYF